This TCR beta chain is from a study of cytomegalovirus exposure and HLA in healthy donors. Whole-study context: In terms of ancestry, the Caucasian-associated cluster contained roughly 81% of the roughly 400 genotyped donors.

Germline trimming cut 7 bases from V and 2 bases from J; bases unmatched to any gene: 11. The CDR3 runs 15 residues. The germline gives CDR1 ENHRY, CDR2 SYGVKD. As to this clone: Its target is not known.

Study-level results: In vitro assays verified that a few CMV-associated chains recognized CMV antigens specifically.

With 60 Vbeta and 13 Jbeta primers, the PCR was carried out. The method was immunoSEQ multiplex PCR; TCRdb's version includes in-frame clones alone and lacks a portion of them. This sample's table has about 200,000 clones. Sequencing input: PBMCs. The V gene is TRBV10-3, the J gene TRBJ2-7; TRBD1 agrees at 7 bases. This receptor was taken from a young man in good health and CMV-seronegative. CDR3 sequence reads: CAINSVTGATYEQYF. CDR3 coding DNA: TGTGCCATCAATTCGGTAACAGGGGCTACCTACGAGCAGTACTTC.